The 19 T cell receptor beta chains below were found in one sample sequenced in a study of cytomegalovirus exposure and HLA in healthy donors. PCR was performed using 60 Vbeta and 13 Jbeta primers. TCRdb's table, derived via immunoSEQ multiplex PCR, lists solely in-frame clones and lacks some. This sample contains about 140,000 clones. Source material: PBMCs. Source of these receptors: a man in his forties in good health and CMV-seronegative.

This chain links TRBV4-3 with TRBJ1-4; a possible D gene is TRBD1 (6 bases). V lost 9 bases, J lost 6 bases, and 17 bases lay in between. Germline CDR1 is LGHNA and CDR2 is YSLEER. CDR3 length: 14 amino acids. The CDR3 protein is CARPPGHTDEKLFF. In DNA form, the CDR3 reads TGCGCCAGACCACCGGGACATACCGATGAAAAACTGTTTTTT.

J is TRBJ1-3 and V is TRBV28, with 11 bases that match TRBD1. Germline CDR1 reads MDHEN; CDR2 reads SYDVKM. CDR3 length: 16 residues. Trimming at V came to 6 bases and at J to 0 bases, leaving 4 bases not matched to a gene. CDR3 sequence (DNA): TGTGCCAGCAGGGACAGGGGGCCCCTCTCTGGAAACACCATATATTTT. Its protein product is CASRDRGPLSGNTIYF.

This chain joins TRBV5-5 and TRBJ1-6; 9 bases are a match to TRBD1. The CDR3 length is 16 residues. V lost 4 bases and J lost 5; bases outside the gene matches: 7. Germline CDR1 reads SGHKS; CDR2 reads YYEKEE (reference sequence). Here the CDR3 reads CASSPTGGRNNSPLHF. The DNA of the CDR3 is TGTGCCAGCAGCCCCACAGGGGGCAGAAATAATTCACCCCTCCACTTT.

V usage is TRBV5-1 and J usage is TRBJ2-7, with D hard to call. The CDR3 spans 14 residues. The germline V and J ends were trimmed by 3 bases and 2 bases, with 12 bases remaining between them. Germline V CDR1 and CDR2: SGHRS, YFSETQ. The DNA of the CDR3 is TGCGCCAGCAGCTCCACCTCACAGCCCTACGAGCAGTACTTC. Protein sequence: CASSSTSQPYEQYF.

CDR3 region: CASPTAGDTQYF. The CDR3 DNA reads TGTGCCAGCCCCACCGCCGGGGATACGCAGTATTTT. The chain uses TRBV7-2 and TRBJ2-3; D is unclear. V lost 8 bases and J 6 bases, leaving 12 bases between the germline ends. Germline CDR1 is SGHTA and CDR2 is FQGNSA. The CDR3 is 12 residues long.

V gene TRBV9 combines with J gene TRBJ1-3, with 8 bases that match TRBD1. The trim removed 0 bases at V and 4 bases at J, leaving 3 bases unmatched. Germline CDR1 reads SGDLS; CDR2 reads YYNGEE. CDR3 length: 15 residues. CDR3 residues: CASSVGGTGGNTIYF. The CDR3 DNA sequence: TGTGCCAGCAGCGTAGGGGGGACAGGCGGAAACACCATATATTTT.

The chain employs TRBV6-1 and TRBJ2-5; possible D gene TRBD1, 5 bases. Trimming pared 7 bases from V and 0 bases from J, leaving 9 bases between. This CDR3 is 13 amino acids long. Germline V gives CDR1 MNHNS, CDR2 SASEGT. The CDR3 region is CASIVRDQETQYF. CDR3 in DNA: TGTGCCAGCATAGTCAGGGACCAAGAGACCCAGTACTTC.

V usage is TRBV6-1 and J usage is TRBJ1-5; possible D gene TRBD1, 5 bases. V lost 4 bases to trimming and J lost 5 bases, with 6 bases between them. Germline V gene data show CDR1 as MNHNS and CDR2 as SASEGT. The CDR3 length is 12 residues. This chain's CDR3 is CASSGGDQPQHF. The CDR3 coding sequence is TGTGCCAGCAGTGGGGGGGATCAGCCCCAGCATTTT.

V is TRBV5-1 and J is TRBJ1-2; TRBD1 matches at 8 bases. The CDR3 totals 15 residues. Germline CDR1 is SGHRS and CDR2 is YFSETQ. With V trimmed by 4 bases and J by 4 bases, 9 bases remained unmatched. CDR3 DNA: TGCGCCAGCAGCCCCGAGACAGGGGATGGCTATGGCTACACCTTC. Its translation is CASSPETGDGYGYTF. Drawing the rest from reference TRBV5-1 and TRBJ1-2, the complete variable domain is KAGVTQTPRYLIKTRGQQVTLSCSPISGHRSVSWYQQTPGQGLQFLFEYFSETQRNKGNFPGRFSGRQFSNSRSEMNVSTLELGDSALYLCASSPETGDGYGYTFGSGTRLTVV.

The chain links TRBV10-3 to TRBJ2-5; TRBD1 is a possible D gene (6 bases). Germline V CDR1 and CDR2: ENHRY, SYGVKD. There are 13 residues in the CDR3. Trimming pared 6 bases from V and 2 bases from J, leaving 10 bases between. CDR3 in DNA: TGTGCCATCAGCTACGGACAGCAAGAGACCCAGTACTTC. This encodes CAISYGQQETQYF.

The J gene is TRBJ1-4, the V gene TRBV9, with a weak D call TRBD1 (6 bases). Germline V CDR1 and CDR2: SGDLS, YYNGEE. This CDR3 is built from 16 residues. Trimming took 4 bases from V and 2 from J, leaving 15 bases between them. The CDR3 sequence is CASSREIDRTNEKLFF. The CDR3 DNA is TGTGCCAGCAGCCGCGAAATCGACAGGACTAATGAAAAACTGTTTTTT.

J is TRBJ2-5 and V is TRBV9; weak D call: TRBD2 (5 bases). The CDR3 runs to 15 residues. CDR1 and CDR2 from the germline V gene are SGDLS and YYNGEE. Trimming pared 4 bases from V and 2 bases from J, leaving 15 bases between. CDR3 residues: CASSSGGINQETQYF. DNA for the CDR3: TGTGCCAGCAGCTCCGGAGGAATAAATCAAGAGACCCAGTACTTC.

The J gene is TRBJ2-7, the V gene TRBV5-1; 12 nucleotides agree with TRBD2. Unmatched junction bases numbered 9, after V lost 0 bases and J lost 5 bases. The CDR3 is made up of 17 amino acids. Germline assignment: CDR1 SGHRS and CDR2 YFSETQ. Here the CDR3 DNA reads TGCGCCAGCAGCTTGGCCGCGTCTAGCGGGGGGGAGGACGAGCAGTACTTC. Its protein product is CASSLAASSGGEDEQYF.

The rearrangement uses TRBV27 and TRBJ2-7; 7 bases map to TRBD1. Looked up from germline, CDR1 is MNHEY and CDR2 is SMNVEV (reference sequence). The V segment lost 4 bases and the J segment 0 bases; nucleotides outside the gene matches: 3. The CDR3 sequence is 14 residues long. The CDR3 DNA is TGTGCCAGCAGTTCGGGACAGACCTCCTACGAGCAGTACTTC. Translation: CASSSGQTSYEQYF.

The rearrangement joins TRBV5-6 to TRBJ1-1; D perhaps matches TRBD1 (5 bases). The CDR3 has 15 amino acids. The germline gives CDR1 SGHDT, CDR2 YYEEEE. The V end was cut by 3 bases, the J end by 11 bases, with 23 bases between. In nucleotides, the CDR3 is TGTGCCAGCAGCTCAGGGACTTCTACCCACCCACGGGCTTTCTTT. Translated: CASSSGTSTHPRAFF.

The chain uses TRBV5-1 and TRBJ1-2; TRBD1 matches at 8 bases. The CDR3 extends over 14 amino acids. V trimming: 4 bases; J trimming: 4 bases; junction bases outside the gene matches: 6. CDR1 and CDR2 from the germline V gene are SGHRS and YFSETQ. CDR3 amino acids: CASSTDRDGYGYTF. DNA of the CDR3: TGCGCCAGCAGCACGGACAGGGACGGCTATGGCTACACCTTC.

V and J are TRBV4-1 and TRBJ1-5; 7 bases align to TRBD1. This CDR3 is built from 17 residues. Germline assignment: CDR1 MGHRA and CDR2 YSYEKL. V lost 2 bases to trimming and J lost 3 bases; unmatched junction nucleotides: 10. The CDR3 region is CASSQPRDSLVNQPQHF. In nucleotides, the CDR3 is TGCGCCAGCAGCCAACCCCGGGACAGCCTCGTCAATCAGCCCCAGCATTTT.

The rearrangement joins TRBV4-3 to TRBJ2-7; the match to TRBD1 covers 7 bases. Germline V gene lookup returns CDR1 LGHNA and CDR2 YSLEER. This CDR3 contains 15 residues. V shed 4 bases and J 4 bases; nucleotides not matched to a gene: 10. In nucleotides, the CDR3 is TGCGCCAGCAGCCTGTCTCCGGGACAGAGATACGAGCAGTACTTC. Translation: CASSLSPGQRYEQYF.

The chain is built from TRBV7-2 and TRBJ2-7, with TRBD1 matching 7 bases. This CDR3 has 16 amino acids. Trimming cost V 1 base and J 3 bases; bases outside gene matches: 9. Germline V gene lookup returns CDR1 SGHTA and CDR2 FQGNSA. In DNA, the CDR3 is TGTGCCAGCAGCTTAGTAGGGGGCCGAATTTTCTACGAGCAGTACTTC. Its protein is CASSLVGGRIFYEQYF.